The sequence of this TCR beta chain was determined in a study of shared clonotypes between healthy human individuals. V gave up 4 bases and J gave up 7 bases; unmatched junction bases: 7. The CDR3 extends over 14 amino acids. The germline CDR1 and CDR2 sequences are MGHRA and YSYEKL. Measured with immunoSEQ multiplex PCR; TCRdb has only the in-frame clones, and not every one. The sample lists 2 million to 2.5 million clones, under 97% seen once, with roughly 0.13% in the top ten. This TCR came from a man between 18 and 29 years old in good health. Sequencing was carried out using naive CD4+ T cells sorted from blood. Subset here: CD45RA+ positively selected. V gene TRBV4-1 combines with J gene TRBJ1-1; TRBD1 matches 9 bases. The CDR3, as DNA: TGCGCCAGCAGCCGCACAGGGGGCTTAGGTGAAGCTTTCTTT. It translates to CASSRTGGLGEAFF.